This TCR beta chain was captured in a study of cytomegalovirus exposure and HLA in healthy donors. The study, taken as a whole, reports: Earlier analysis yielded a pattern in which most TCR beta V segments were productive about 90% or about 30% of the time. Later findings reportedly placed an Asian-associated ancestry cluster below the approximately 670-donor mean for N-insertions. Relative to equally common others, HLA-associated TCR beta chains showed greater clonal expansion in a later analysis.

In this sample, this clone turned up a few times. What it binds is not known. PCR involved 60 Vbeta and 13 Jbeta primers. TCRdb keeps only in-frame clones here, not all; method: immunoSEQ multiplex PCR. The sample has some 120,000 clones, about 78% seen once. This CDR3 is 15 amino acids long. CDR1 is MNHEY and CDR2 is SVGAGI in the germline V gene. The V gene end was trimmed by 5 bases and the J gene end by 1 base; junction bases not matched to a gene: 7. This rearrangement joins TRBV6-5 to TRBJ2-5; 7 positions agree with TRBD1. Input material: PBMCs. The source is a man aged 30-40 years in good health and CMV-seronegative. CDR3 region: CASSQTGNLQETQYF. The CDR3 bases are TGTGCCAGCAGTCAGACAGGGAACCTCCAAGAGACCCAGTACTTC.